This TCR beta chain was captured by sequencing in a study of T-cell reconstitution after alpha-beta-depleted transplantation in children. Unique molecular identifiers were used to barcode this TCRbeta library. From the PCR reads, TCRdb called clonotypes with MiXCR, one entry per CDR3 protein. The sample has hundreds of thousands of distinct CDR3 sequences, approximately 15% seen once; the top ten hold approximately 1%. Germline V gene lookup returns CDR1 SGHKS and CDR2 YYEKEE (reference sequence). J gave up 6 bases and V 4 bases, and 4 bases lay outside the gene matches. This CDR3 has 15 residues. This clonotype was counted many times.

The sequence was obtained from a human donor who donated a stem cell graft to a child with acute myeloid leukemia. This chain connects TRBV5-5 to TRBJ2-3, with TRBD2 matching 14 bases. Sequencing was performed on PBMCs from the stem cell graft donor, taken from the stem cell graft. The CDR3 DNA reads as TGTGCCAGCAGCCCGGGACTAGCGGGGGTGGATACGCAGTATTTT. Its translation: CASSPGLAGVDTQYF.